One sample yielded the 16 T cell receptor beta chains listed below, sequenced in a study of blood T cell repertoires in COVID-19. TCRdb's table, derived via immunoSEQ multiplex PCR, lists solely in-frame clones and lacks some. Of roughly 60,000 clones listed, about nine tenths are singletons. Sequencing was carried out using peripheral blood. All receptors come from a human donor with acute or convalescent COVID-19. The donor label of this sample is uncertain.

The DNA for the CDR3 is TGTGCCAGTAGTAACGGGGGAGCAGATACGCAGTATTTT. Its translation is CASSNGGADTQYF. This chain links TRBV19 with TRBJ2-3, with D perhaps matching TRBD2 (6 bases). V gave up 4 bases and J gave up 4 bases, with 9 bases separating them. Germline CDR1 is LNHDA and CDR2 is SQIVND (reference sequence). The length of the CDR3 is 13 residues.

The chain has TRBV2 and TRBJ2-7, with 13 bases aligning to TRBD2. The junction had 15 bases not matched to a gene; V was cut back by 6 bases and J by 4 bases. Germline V gene sequence: CDR1 SNHLY, CDR2 FYNNEI. The CDR3 covers 18 residues. Here the CDR3 reads CASRDMMTSGGPLYEQYF. The CDR3 DNA reads TGTGCCAGCAGAGATATGATGACTAGCGGGGGGCCCCTATACGAGCAGTACTTC. Together with reference TRBV2 and TRBJ2-7, the CDR3 gives the full variable domain: EPEVTQTPSHQVTQMGQEVILRCVPISNHLYFYWYRQILGQKVEFLVSFYNNEISEKSEIFDDQFSVERPDGSNFTLKIRSTKLEDSAMYFCASRDMMTSGGPLYEQYFGPGTRLTVT.

The V gene is TRBV3-1 (or the pseudogene TRBV3-2), the J gene TRBJ1-5, with D possibly matching TRBD1 (5 bases). V lost 1 base and J lost 7, with 8 bases in between. The CDR3 is made up of 13 amino acids. Looked up from germline, CDR1 is LGHDT and CDR2 is YNNKEL (reference sequence). The DNA for the CDR3 is TGTGCCAGCAGCCAAGGCGGGGGACAGCCCCAGCATTTT. This codes for CASSQGGGQPQHF.

The chain carries TRBV6-5 and TRBJ2-1; TRBD1 is a possible D gene (5 bases). This CDR3 is built from 13 residues. The germline V gene has CDR1 MNHEY and CDR2 SVGAGI. V gave up 10 bases and J gave up 5 bases, with 15 bases separating them. The CDR3 loop reads CATSQGFDNEQFF. Here the CDR3 DNA reads TGTGCCACATCCCAGGGCTTCGACAATGAGCAGTTCTTC.

J is TRBJ2-5 and V is TRBV28; 12 bases match TRBD1. From germline, CDR1 is MDHEN and CDR2 SYDVKM. Germline trimming cut 2 bases from V and 5 bases from J; bases unmatched to any gene: 3. The CDR3 sequence is 15 residues long. Here the CDR3 reads CASSLLGQGAETQYF. The CDR3 region has the DNA TGTGCCAGCAGTTTACTGGGACAGGGGGCCGAGACCCAGTACTTC.

V usage is TRBV11-2 and J usage is TRBJ1-1; perhaps TRBD1 as D (5 bases). CDR3 length equals 13 residues. Trimming shortened V by 0 bases and J by 4 bases, and 6 bases separated the two germline ends. The germline gives CDR1 SGHAT, CDR2 FQNNGV. CDR3 DNA: TGTGCCAGCAGCTTAGACAGGGTCACTGAAGCTTTCTTT. This translates into CASSLDRVTEAFF. Combining the CDR3 with reference TRBV11-2 and TRBJ1-1 gives the whole variable domain EAGVAQSPRYKIIEKRQSVAFWCNPISGHATLYWYQQILGQGPKLLIQFQNNGVVDDSQLPKDRFSAERLKGVDSTLKIQPAKLEDSAVYLCASSLDRVTEAFFGQGTRLTVV.

This clone showed up just once. The chain combines TRBV27 with TRBJ2-7, with D perhaps matching TRBD1 (7 bases). Trimming took off 6 bases at V and 7 bases at J, with 16 bases between the two ends. The CDR3 has 13 residues. The germline CDR1 and CDR2 sequences are MNHEY and SMNVEV (reference sequence). The CDR3: CASRLTGAGEQYF. DNA for the CDR3: TGTGCCAGCAGATTAACAGGGGCGGGAGAGCAGTACTTC.

The chain employs TRBV6-2 or TRBV6-3 and TRBJ1-5; D uncertain. Germline V gene lookup returns CDR1 MNHEY and CDR2 SVGEGT. The V gene lost 4 bases and the J gene lost 3 bases, with 16 bases spanning the gap. This CDR3 is 16 amino acids long. The CDR3, as DNA: TGTGCCAGCAGTTCCCCCTTTACGGTGGTCAATCAGCCCCAGCATTTT. Encoded protein: CASSSPFTVVNQPQHF.

The chain couples TRBV5-1 to TRBJ1-4, with D possibly being TRBD1 (5 bases). V lost 5 bases to trimming and J lost 0 bases, with 11 bases between them. The CDR3 length is 15 residues. Per the germline V gene, CDR1 is SGHRS and CDR2 is YFSETQ. CDR3 sequence (DNA): TGCGCCAGCAGGGGGACTCCGGCAACTAATGAAAAACTGTTTTTT. Translated: CASRGTPATNEKLFF. The whole variable domain, filled in from reference TRBV5-1 and TRBJ1-4, reads KAGVTQTPRYLIKTRGQQVTLSCSPISGHRSVSWYQQTPGQGLQFLFEYFSETQRNKGNFPGRFSGRQFSNSRSEMNVSTLELGDSALYLCASRGTPATNEKLFFGSGTQLSVL.

This clone was seen once. The J gene is TRBJ1-2, the V gene TRBV6-5; TRBD1 matches 9 bases. This CDR3 contains 13 residues. Germline V gene lookup returns CDR1 MNHEY and CDR2 SVGAGI. Trimming cost V 6 bases and J 7 bases; bases outside gene matches: 6. CDR3 protein: CASSPRTGAGYTF. The CDR3 nucleotides read TGTGCCAGCAGCCCGAGGACAGGGGCTGGCTACACCTTC.

V is TRBV6-5 and J is TRBJ1-1; D unresolved. The V gene lost 7 bases and the J gene lost 0 bases, with 9 bases spanning the gap. Germline lookup yields CDR1 MNHEY and CDR2 SVGAGI. The CDR3 covers 13 residues. The DNA for the CDR3 is TGTGCCAGCACCCCCCAGTTGAACACTGAAGCTTTCTTT. The encoded protein is CASTPQLNTEAFF.

This clone appeared once. The chain carries TRBV14 and TRBJ1-2, with D maybe TRBD1 (5 bases). This CDR3 has 16 residues. The germline V and J ends were trimmed by 2 bases and 5 bases, with 18 bases remaining between them. CDR1 and CDR2 from the germline V gene are SGHDN and FVKESK. The CDR3 nucleotides are TGTGCCAGCAGCCAATCCTACTCAGGGCGGCCATATGGCTACACCTTC. This translates into CASSQSYSGRPYGYTF.

This clone showed up just once. The CDR3 DNA follows: TGCGCCAGCAGCCAAGGGACAGGGGAGACCCAGTACTTC. It encodes CASSQGTGETQYF. This chain uses TRBV5-1 with TRBJ2-5, with 9 bases identical to TRBD1. The CDR3 totals 13 residues. Trimming cost V 4 bases and J 5 bases; bases outside gene matches: 3. Germline CDR1 and CDR2: SGHRS and YFSETQ.

V gene TRBV27 combines with J gene TRBJ2-6, with D possibly TRBD2 on 5 matching bases. CDR1 and CDR2 (germline): MNHEY, SMNVEV (reference sequence). The ends were cut back, 6 bases at V and 0 bases at J, with 18 bases in the middle. This CDR3 is 18 amino acids long. The CDR3 sequence: CASSGRETIFSGANVLTF. The CDR3 DNA is TGTGCCAGCAGCGGTCGGGAAACAATTTTCTCTGGGGCCAACGTCCTGACTTTC.

The chain carries TRBV27 and TRBJ2-3; possibly TRBD1 for D (6 bases). V was trimmed by 1 base and J by 2 bases, leaving 7 bases between them. The CDR3 loop spans 14 amino acids. Germline V lookup: CDR1 MNHEY, CDR2 SMNVEV (reference sequence). CDR3 amino acids: CASSLWDNTDTQYF. The CDR3, as DNA: TGTGCCAGCAGTTTATGGGACAACACAGATACGCAGTATTTT.

The CDR3 bases are TGTGCCAGCAGCCTGCGACTAGCGGGCCCAGGAGAGCAGTACTTC. It yields the protein CASSLRLAGPGEQYF. V gene TRBV9 combines with J gene TRBJ2-7, with 10 bases aligning to TRBD2. CDR1 and CDR2 (germline): SGDLS, YYNGEE. With 4 bases clipped from V and 7 bases from J, the junction kept 11 bases outside the gene matches. CDR3 length: 15 residues.